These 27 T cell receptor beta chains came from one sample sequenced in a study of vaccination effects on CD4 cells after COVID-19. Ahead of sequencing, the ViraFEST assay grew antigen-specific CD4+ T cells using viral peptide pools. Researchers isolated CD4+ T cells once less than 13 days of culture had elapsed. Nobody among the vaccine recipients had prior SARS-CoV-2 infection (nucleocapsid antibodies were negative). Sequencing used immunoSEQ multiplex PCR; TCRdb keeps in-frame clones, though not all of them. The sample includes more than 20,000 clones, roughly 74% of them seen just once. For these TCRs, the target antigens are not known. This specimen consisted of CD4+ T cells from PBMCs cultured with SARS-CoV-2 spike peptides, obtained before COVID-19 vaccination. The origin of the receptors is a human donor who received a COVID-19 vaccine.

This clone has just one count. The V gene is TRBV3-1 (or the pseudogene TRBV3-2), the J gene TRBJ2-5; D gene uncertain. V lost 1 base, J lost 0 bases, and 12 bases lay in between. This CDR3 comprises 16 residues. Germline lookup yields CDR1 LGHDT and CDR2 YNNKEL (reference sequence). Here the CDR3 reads CASSQGASTYQETQYF. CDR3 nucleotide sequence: TGTGCCAGCAGCCAAGGGGCCTCGACGTACCAAGAGACCCAGTACTTC.

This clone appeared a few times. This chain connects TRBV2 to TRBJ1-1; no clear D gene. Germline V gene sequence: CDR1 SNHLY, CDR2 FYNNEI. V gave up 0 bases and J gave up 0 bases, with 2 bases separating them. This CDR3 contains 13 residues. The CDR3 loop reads CASSEAMNTEAFF. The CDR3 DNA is TGTGCCAGCAGTGAAGCCATGAACACTGAAGCTTTCTTT.

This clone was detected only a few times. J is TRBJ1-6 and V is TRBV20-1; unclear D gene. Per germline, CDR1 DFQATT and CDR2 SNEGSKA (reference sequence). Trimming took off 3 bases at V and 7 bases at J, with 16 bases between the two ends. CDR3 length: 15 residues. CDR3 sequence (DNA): TGCAGTGCTAGTGCTGAGGCGGGAGGGAATTCACCCCTCCACTTT. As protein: CSASAEAGGNSPLHF.

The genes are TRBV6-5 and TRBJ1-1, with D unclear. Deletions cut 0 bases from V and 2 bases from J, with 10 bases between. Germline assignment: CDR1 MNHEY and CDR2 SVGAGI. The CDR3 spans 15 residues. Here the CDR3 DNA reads TGTGCCAGCAGTTACTCGACCAACTTTAACACTGAAGCTTTCTTT. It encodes CASSYSTNFNTEAFF.

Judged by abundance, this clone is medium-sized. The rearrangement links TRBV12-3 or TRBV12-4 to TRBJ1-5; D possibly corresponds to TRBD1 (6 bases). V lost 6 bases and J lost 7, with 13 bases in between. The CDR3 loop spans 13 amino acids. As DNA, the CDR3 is TGTGCCAGCAGCACAGGGAACGGGCAGCCCCAGCATTTT. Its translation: CASSTGNGQPQHF.

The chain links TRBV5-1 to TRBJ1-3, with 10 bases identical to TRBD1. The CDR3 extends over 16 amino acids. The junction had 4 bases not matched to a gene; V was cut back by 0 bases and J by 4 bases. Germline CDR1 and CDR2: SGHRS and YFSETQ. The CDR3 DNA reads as TGCGCCAGCAGCTTGGCGACAGGGGGCACGGGAAACACCATATATTTT. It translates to CASSLATGGTGNTIYF.

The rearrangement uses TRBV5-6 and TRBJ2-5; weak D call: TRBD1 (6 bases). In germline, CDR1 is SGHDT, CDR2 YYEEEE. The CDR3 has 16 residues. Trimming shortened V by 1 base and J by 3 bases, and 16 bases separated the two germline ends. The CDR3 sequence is CASSLIFRGHEETQYF. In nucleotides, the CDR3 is TGTGCCAGCAGCTTGATATTCAGGGGCCACGAAGAGACCCAGTACTTC.

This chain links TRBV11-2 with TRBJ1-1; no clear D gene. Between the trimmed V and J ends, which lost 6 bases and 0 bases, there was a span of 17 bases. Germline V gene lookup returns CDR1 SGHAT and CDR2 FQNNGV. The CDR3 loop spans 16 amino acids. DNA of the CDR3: TGTGCCAGCAGGGAGTGGGGTAAGGCTCTGAACACTGAAGCTTTCTTT. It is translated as CASREWGKALNTEAFF.

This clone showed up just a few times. Here the CDR3 reads CASSELIGSGNTIYF. DNA of the CDR3: TGTGCCAGCAGTGAATTGATAGGCTCTGGAAACACCATATATTTT. The V and J genes are TRBV2 and TRBJ1-3; no definite D call. The CDR3 is 15 residues long. Germline values: CDR1 SNHLY, CDR2 FYNNEI. The V end lost 2 bases, the J end lost 0 bases, and 8 bases lay between the germline ends.

The CDR3 DNA sequence: TGTGCCAGCAGCCCCGGGGGGCCGAGCTCTGGAAACACCATATATTTT. Translating it yields CASSPGGPSSGNTIYF. The genes are TRBV5-5 and TRBJ1-3; D might be TRBD1 (6 bases). The germline gives CDR1 SGHKS, CDR2 YYEKEE (reference sequence). Trimming pared 4 bases from V and 0 bases from J, leaving 14 bases between. The CDR3 totals 16 residues.

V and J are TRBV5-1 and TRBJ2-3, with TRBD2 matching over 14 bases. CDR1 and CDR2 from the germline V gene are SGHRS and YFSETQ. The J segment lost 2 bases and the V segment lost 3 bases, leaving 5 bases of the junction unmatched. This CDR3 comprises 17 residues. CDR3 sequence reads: CASSYGTSGGFTDTQYF. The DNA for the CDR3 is TGCGCCAGCAGCTATGGGACTAGCGGGGGCTTCACAGATACGCAGTATTTT.

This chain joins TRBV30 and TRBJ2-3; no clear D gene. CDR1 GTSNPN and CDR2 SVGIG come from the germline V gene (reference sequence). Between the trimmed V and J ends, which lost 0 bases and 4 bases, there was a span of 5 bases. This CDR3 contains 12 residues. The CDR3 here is CAWSVGADTQYF. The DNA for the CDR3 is TGTGCCTGGAGTGTGGGCGCAGATACGCAGTATTTT. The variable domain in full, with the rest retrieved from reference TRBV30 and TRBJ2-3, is SQTIHQWPATLVQPVGSPLSLECTVEGTSNPNLYWYRQAAGRGLQLLFYSVGIGQISSEVPQNLSASRPQDRQFILSSKKLLLSDSGFYLCAWSVGADTQYFGPGTRLTVL.

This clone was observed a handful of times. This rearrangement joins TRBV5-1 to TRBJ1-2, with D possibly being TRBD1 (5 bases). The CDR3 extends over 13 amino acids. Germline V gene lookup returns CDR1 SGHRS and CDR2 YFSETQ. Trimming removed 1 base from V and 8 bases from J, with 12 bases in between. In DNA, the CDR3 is TGCGCCAGCAGCTTGAATGGCAGGGAAGGCTACACCTTC. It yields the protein CASSLNGREGYTF.

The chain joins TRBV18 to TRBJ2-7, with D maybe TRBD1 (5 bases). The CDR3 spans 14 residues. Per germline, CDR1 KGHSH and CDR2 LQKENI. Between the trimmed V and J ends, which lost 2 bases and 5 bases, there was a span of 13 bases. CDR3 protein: CASSPGRASNEQYF. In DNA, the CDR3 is TGTGCCAGCTCACCAGGCAGGGCATCGAACGAGCAGTACTTC.

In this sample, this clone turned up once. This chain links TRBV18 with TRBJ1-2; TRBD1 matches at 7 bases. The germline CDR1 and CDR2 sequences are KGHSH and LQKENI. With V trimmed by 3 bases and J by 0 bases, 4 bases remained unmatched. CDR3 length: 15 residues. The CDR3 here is CASSPQGGPNYGYTF. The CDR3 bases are TGTGCCAGCTCACCCCAGGGGGGACCTAACTATGGCTACACCTTC. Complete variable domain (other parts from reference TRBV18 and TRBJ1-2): NAGVMQNPRHLVRRRGQEARLRCSPMKGHSHVYWYRQLPEEGLKFMVYLQKENIIDESGMPKERFSAEFPKEGPSILRIQQVVRGDSAAYFCASSPQGGPNYGYTFGSGTRLTVV.

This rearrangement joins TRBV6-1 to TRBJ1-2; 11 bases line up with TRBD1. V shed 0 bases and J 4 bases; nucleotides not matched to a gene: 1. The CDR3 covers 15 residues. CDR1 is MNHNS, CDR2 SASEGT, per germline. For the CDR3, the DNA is TGTGCCAGCAGTGAAGCCGGGACAGGGGGCTATGGCTACACCTTC. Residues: CASSEAGTGGYGYTF.

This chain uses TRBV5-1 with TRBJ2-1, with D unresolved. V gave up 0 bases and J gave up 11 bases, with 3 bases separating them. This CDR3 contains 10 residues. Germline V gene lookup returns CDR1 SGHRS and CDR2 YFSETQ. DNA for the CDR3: TGCGCCAGCAGCTTGGGGAAGCAGTTCTTC. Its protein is CASSLGKQFF.

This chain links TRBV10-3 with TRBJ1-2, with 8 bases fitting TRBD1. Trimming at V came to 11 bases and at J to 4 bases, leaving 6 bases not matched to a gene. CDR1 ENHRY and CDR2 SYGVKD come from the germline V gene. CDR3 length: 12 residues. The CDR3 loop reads CAALTGVYGYTF. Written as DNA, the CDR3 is TGTGCCGCGTTGACAGGGGTCTATGGCTACACCTTC.

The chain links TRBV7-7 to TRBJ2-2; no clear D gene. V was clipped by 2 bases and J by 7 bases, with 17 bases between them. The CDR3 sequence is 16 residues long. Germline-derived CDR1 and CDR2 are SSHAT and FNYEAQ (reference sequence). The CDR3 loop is CASSLRVATQVGELFF. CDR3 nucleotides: TGTGCCAGCAGCTTACGCGTAGCCACCCAGGTCGGGGAGCTGTTTTTT.

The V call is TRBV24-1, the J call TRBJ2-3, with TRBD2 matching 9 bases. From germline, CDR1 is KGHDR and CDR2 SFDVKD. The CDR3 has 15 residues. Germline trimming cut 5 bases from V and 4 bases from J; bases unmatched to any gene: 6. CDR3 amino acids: CATSGGTSFPDTQYF. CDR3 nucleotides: TGTGCCACCAGTGGAGGGACTAGCTTCCCAGATACGCAGTATTTT.

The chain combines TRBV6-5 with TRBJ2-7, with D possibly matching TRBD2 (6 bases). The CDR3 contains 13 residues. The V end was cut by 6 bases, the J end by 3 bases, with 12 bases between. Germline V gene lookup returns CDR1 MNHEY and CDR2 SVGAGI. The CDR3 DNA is TGTGCCAGCAGAGGATCCGGGAGCTACGAGCAGTACTTC. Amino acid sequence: CASRGSGSYEQYF.

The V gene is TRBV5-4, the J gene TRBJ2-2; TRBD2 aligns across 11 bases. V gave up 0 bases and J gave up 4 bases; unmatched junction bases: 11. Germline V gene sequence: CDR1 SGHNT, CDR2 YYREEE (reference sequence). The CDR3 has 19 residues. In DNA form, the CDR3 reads TGTGCCAGCAGCTTGGCCGGGTTAGCGGGGGGGCGTCGCACCGGGGAGCTGTTTTTT. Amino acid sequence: CASSLAGLAGGRRTGELFF.

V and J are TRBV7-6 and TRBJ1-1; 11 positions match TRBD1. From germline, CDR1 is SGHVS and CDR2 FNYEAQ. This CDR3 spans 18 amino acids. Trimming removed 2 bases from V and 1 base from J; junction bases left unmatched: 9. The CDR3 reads CASSLSTPGQGENTEAFF. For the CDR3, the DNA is TGTGCCAGCAGCTTATCAACCCCGGGACAGGGGGAGAACACTGAAGCTTTCTTT.

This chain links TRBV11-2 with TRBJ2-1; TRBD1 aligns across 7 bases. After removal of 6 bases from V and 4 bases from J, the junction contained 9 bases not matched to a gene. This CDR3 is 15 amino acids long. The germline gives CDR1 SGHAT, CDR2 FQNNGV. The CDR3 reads CASRRWGQTYNEQFF. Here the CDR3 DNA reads TGTGCCAGCAGGAGGTGGGGACAGACATACAATGAGCAGTTCTTC.

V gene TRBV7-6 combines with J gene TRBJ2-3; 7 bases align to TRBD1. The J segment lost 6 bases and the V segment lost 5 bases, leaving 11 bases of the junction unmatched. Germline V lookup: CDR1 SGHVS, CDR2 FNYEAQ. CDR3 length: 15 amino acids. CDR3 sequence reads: CASSRHEGAVDTQYF. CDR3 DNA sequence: TGTGCCAGCAGCCGCCATGAGGGGGCGGTTGATACGCAGTATTTT.

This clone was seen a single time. CDR3 region: CSVERLARGMSTGELFF. Written as DNA, the CDR3 is TGCAGCGTTGAACGATTGGCTCGGGGAATGAGCACCGGGGAGCTGTTTTTT. The chain has TRBV29-1 and TRBJ2-2; a possible D gene is TRBD2 (5 bases). The length of the CDR3 is 17 residues. Trimming stripped 2 bases from V and 4 bases from J, with 20 bases between. Germline-derived CDR1 and CDR2 are SQVTM and ANQGSEA.

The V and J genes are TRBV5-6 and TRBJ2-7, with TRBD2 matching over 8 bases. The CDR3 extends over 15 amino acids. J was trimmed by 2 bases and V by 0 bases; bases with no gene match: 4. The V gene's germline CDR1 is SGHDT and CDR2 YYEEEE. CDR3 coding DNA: TGTGCCAGCAGCTTGGGGCTAGCGGGTACCTACGAGCAGTACTTC. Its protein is CASSLGLAGTYEQYF.